The sequence of this T cell receptor beta chain was determined in a study of shared clonotypes between healthy human individuals. Using immunoSEQ multiplex PCR, the repertoire was profiled, and TCRdb retains in-frame clones only, with some absent. The repertoire holds 400,000 to 500,000 clones, with about 79% as singletons. The germline gives CDR1 DFQATT, CDR2 SNEGSKA (reference sequence). This CDR3 contains 11 residues. Trimming shortened V by 6 bases and J by 3 bases, and 8 bases separated the two germline ends. Points on this clone: Its antigen is unknown.

Study conclusions and caveats: Sampling included only blood; tissue repertoires likely differ.

Sequencing was performed on PBMCs. The rearrangement uses TRBV20-1 and TRBJ1-2; no clear D. This TCR came from a woman in her 40s in good health. Some clones in this sample may be carry-over from other donors' samples. The CDR3, as DNA: TGCAGTGCCGAAAACTACTATGGCTACACCTTC. Translation gives CSAENYYGYTF.